This T cell receptor beta chain was captured by sequencing in a study of Ad26.COV2.S vaccination and SARS-CoV-2 variants. The data were produced by immunoSEQ multiplex PCR, yet TCRdb's version contains in-frame clones alone and is incomplete. The sample records approximately 410,000 clones, roughly 90% being singletons. Trimming took 4 bases from V and 2 from J, leaving 6 bases between them. CDR3 size: 12 residues. Germline CDR1 SEHNR, CDR2 FQNEAQ (reference sequence). Study results and limitations: Greater spike-specific TCR breadth was seen in vaccine recipients than in placebo recipients.

On this clone: Its antigen remains unidentified.

The treatment was: over 15 received Ad26.COV2.S at low or high dose, single or two shots; roughly 5 received placebo; per-sample allocation not given. Sampling was performed 63 days after the first vaccine or placebo injection. The sequence derives from a person between 18 and 65 years old who received the Ad26.COV2.S COVID-19 vaccine or a placebo. The gene calls are TRBV7-9 and TRBJ2-7; D is unresolved. This material consisted of peripheral blood, taken in a trial of Ad26.COV2.S vaccine versus placebo. CDR3 protein: CASSWAAYEQYF. The CDR3 DNA is TGTGCCAGCAGCTGGGCAGCCTACGAGCAGTACTTC. The whole variable domain, remainder taken from reference TRBV7-9 and TRBJ2-7, is DTGVSQNPRHKITKRGQNVTFRCDPISEHNRLYWYRQTLGQGPEFLTYFQNEAQLEKSRLLSDRFSAERPKGSFSTLEIQRTEQGDSAMYLCASSWAAYEQYFGPGTRLTVT.